These T cell receptor beta chains were read from a single sample in a study of cytomegalovirus exposure and HLA in healthy donors. Assay used: immunoSEQ multiplex PCR; TCRdb lists only in-frame clones, some missing. This sample yields roughly 120,000 clones, of which more than 60% are seen a single time; approximately 2.1% belongs to the top ten. Sequenced sample: PBMCs. These receptors originate from a woman aged 40-49 years in good health and CMV-seropositive. CDR3s include the opening cysteine and the closing phenylalanine or tryptophan. Fields, in order: clone size, J gene, V gene, D gene, CDR3 DNA, CDR3 protein. The D gene is left open where the match is weak. Clone size is shown for a subset of rows, as once, few, many or a class of expanded clone.

>-|TRBJ1-1|TRBV29-1|-
TGCAGCGCCCGACTGCGGAACACTGAAGCTTTCTTT
CSARLRNTEAFF
>-|TRBJ1-1|TRBV19|TRBD1
TGTGCCAGTGCAGGGGGTACGAACACTGAAGCTTTCTTT
CASAGGTNTEAFF
>once|TRBJ1-6|TRBV5-1|TRBD1
TGCGCCAGCAGCCAGACAGGGGATTCACCCCTCCACTTT
CASSQTGDSPLHF
>once|TRBJ2-5|TRBV29-1|TRBD1
TGCAGCGTCCGGGACAGCCAAGAGACCCAGTACTTC
CSVRDSQETQYF
>-|TRBJ2-7|TRBV28|TRBD1
TGTGCCAGCCACAGGGGCCAGGGCAGGTACGAGCAGTACTTC
CASHRGQGRYEQYF
>-|TRBJ1-3|TRBV5-1|TRBD1
TGCGCCAGCAGCGGAGGGACAGCTGGAAACACCATATATTTT
CASSGGTAGNTIYF
>once|TRBJ2-2|TRBV10-3|TRBD2
TGTGCCATCAGTGAGTCGATAGCGGGAGTCAGTTCCGGGGAGCTGTTTTTT
CAISESIAGVSSGELFF
>-|TRBJ2-2|TRBV7-9|TRBD2
TGTGCCAGCAGCCCGTGGACTAGCGCAACCGGGGAGCTGTTTTTT
CASSPWTSATGELFF
>-|TRBJ1-4|TRBV6-4|-
TGTGCCAGCAGTGACTCGAGTCTCGGGGGAAAACTGTTTTTT
CASSDSSLGGKLFF
>-|TRBJ1-5|TRBV30|TRBD1
TGTGCCTGGAGTGTATCATCAGGGGGCGGACAGCCCCAGCATTTT
CAWSVSSGGGQPQHF
>-|TRBJ2-4|TRBV5-1|TRBD1
TGCGCCAGCAGCTTGGAAGGGACAGGGGGGGACATTCAGTACTTC
CASSLEGTGGDIQYF
>-|TRBJ1-1|TRBV7-2|TRBD1
TGTGCCAGCAGCTCTACGTCGGACAGGGGCAAGTTCGAAGCTTTCTTT
CASSSTSDRGKFEAFF